Reported below is one T cell receptor beta chain. J gave up 5 bases and V 9 bases, and 17 bases lay outside the gene matches. This CDR3 has 18 residues. CDR1 is MGHDK and CDR2 is SYGVNS in the germline V gene. Sequenced by immunoSEQ multiplex PCR; TCRdb stores in-frame clones only, minus some. Of approximately 660,000 clones in the sample, 88% were seen once. This sample was taken from a study of shared T cell receptors in the human thymus. The same sample was also used in a study of human thymus T cells. This second study says: The study used thymus tissue resected during corrective heart surgery. What appeared biased in thymic and blood repertoires was the usage of V and J genes. Related research described strongly overlapping thymic repertoires in unrelated people.

The TCR originated in a boy in the first two years of life with a congenital heart defect. Sequencing was done on a sample of thymocytes. The chain recombines TRBV25-1 with TRBJ2-1, with 12 bases matching TRBD2. In DNA form, the CDR3 reads TGTGCCAGTATGACTAGCGGGGGAGAGGATGGTTGGAACAATGAGCAGTTCTTC. Protein: CASMTSGGEDGWNNEQFF.